The T cell receptor beta chain described here comes from a study of T cells after posttransplantation cyclophosphamide. Notes on the study in general: Recipient CMV seropositivity and CMV reactivation strongly tracked TRB clonality. TRB overlap between skin or GI tissue T cells and blood was limited.

The CDR3 has 16 residues. V lost 0 bases and J lost 4, with 13 bases in between. Germline assignment: CDR1 MNHEY and CDR2 SVGAGI. This clone came up a few times. Antigen: not known. A marrow graft followed busulfan-fludarabine conditioning, with cyclophosphamide on days +3 and +4. Some clones are missing from TCRdb's copy, which holds only in-frame ones; the method was immunoSEQ multiplex PCR. The sample lists about 18,000 clones; roughly 73% were seen once. The chain uses TRBV6-5 and TRBJ1-3, with D maybe TRBD1 (6 bases). The origin of this receptor is a female patient aged 40-50 years who received an allogeneic stem cell transplant from a related donor, was CMV-positive, and had no GVHD. Part of the T cell pool may stem from the graft donor. The sample in question was CD8+ T cells sorted from PBMCs, obtained 1,700 to 2,000 days after a stem cell transplant with posttransplant cyclophosphamide. CDR3 nucleotides: TGTGCCAGCAGTTACTCCATTGGGGGCTTCGGAAACACCATATATTTT. This gives the protein CASSYSIGGFGNTIYF.